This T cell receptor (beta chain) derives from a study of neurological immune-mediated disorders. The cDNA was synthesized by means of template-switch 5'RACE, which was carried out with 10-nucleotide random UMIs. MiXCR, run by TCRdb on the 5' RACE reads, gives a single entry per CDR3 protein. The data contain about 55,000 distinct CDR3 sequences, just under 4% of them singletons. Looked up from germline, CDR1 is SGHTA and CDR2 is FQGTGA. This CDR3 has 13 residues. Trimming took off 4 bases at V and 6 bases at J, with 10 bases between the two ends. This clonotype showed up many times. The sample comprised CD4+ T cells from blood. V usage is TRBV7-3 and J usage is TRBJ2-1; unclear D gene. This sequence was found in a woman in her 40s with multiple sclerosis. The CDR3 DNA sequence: TGTGCCAGCAGCTCCCCAGCTTCCAATGAGCAGTTCTTC. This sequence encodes CASSSPASNEQFF.